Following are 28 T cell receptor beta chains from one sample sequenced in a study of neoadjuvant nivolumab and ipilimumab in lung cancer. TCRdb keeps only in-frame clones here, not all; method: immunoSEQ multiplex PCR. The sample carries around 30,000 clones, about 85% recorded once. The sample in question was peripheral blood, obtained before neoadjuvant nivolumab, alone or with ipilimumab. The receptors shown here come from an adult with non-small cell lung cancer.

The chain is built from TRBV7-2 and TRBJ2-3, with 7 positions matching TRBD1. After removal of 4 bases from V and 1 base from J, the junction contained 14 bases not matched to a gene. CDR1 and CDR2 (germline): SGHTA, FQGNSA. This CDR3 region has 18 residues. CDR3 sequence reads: CASSSPGQVPWGTDTQYF. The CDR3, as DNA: TGTGCCAGCAGCTCCCCTGGACAGGTTCCCTGGGGCACAGATACGCAGTATTTT.

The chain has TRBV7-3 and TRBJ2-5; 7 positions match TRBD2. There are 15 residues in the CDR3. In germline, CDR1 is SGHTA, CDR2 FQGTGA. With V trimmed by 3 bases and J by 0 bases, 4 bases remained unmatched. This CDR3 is CASSLGGGYQETQYF. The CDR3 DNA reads TGTGCCAGCAGCTTGGGGGGAGGGTACCAAGAGACCCAGTACTTC.

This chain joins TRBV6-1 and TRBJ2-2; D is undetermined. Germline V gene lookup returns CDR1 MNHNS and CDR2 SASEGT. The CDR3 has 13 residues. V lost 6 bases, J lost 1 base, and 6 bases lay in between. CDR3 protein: CASRLQNTGELFF. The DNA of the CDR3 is TGTGCCAGCAGATTGCAGAACACCGGGGAGCTGTTTTTT.

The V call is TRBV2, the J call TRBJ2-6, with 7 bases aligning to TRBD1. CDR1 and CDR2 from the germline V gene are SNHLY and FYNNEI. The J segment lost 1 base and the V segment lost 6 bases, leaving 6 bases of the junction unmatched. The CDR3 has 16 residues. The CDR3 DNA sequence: TGTGCCAGCAGGGCCCGGACAGGATCTGGGGCCAACGTCCTGACTTTC. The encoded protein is CASRARTGSGANVLTF.

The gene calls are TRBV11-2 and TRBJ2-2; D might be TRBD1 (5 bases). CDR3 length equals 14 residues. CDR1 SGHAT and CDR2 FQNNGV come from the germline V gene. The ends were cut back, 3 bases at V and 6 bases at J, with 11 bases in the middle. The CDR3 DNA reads TGTGCCAGCAGCTTTGGACACTACGCCGGGGAGCTGTTTTTT. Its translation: CASSFGHYAGELFF.

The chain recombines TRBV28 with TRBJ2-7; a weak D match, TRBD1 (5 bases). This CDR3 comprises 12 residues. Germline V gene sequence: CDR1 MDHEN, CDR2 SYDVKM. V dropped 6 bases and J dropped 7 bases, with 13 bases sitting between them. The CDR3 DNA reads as TGTGCCAGCAGGACCACAGGACCAGAGCAGTACTTC. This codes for CASRTTGPEQYF.

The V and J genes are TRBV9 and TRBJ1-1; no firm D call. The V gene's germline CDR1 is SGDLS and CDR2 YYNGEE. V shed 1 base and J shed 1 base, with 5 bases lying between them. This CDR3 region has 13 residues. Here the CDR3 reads CASSVQENTEAFF. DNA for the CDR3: TGTGCCAGCAGCGTACAGGAGAACACTGAAGCTTTCTTT.

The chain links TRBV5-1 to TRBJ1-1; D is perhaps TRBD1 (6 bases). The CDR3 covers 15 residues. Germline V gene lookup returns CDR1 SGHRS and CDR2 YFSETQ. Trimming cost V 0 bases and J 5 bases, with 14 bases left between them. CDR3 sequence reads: CASSLVVDSSTEAFF. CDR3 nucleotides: TGCGCCAGCAGCTTGGTTGTGGACAGTTCAACTGAAGCTTTCTTT.

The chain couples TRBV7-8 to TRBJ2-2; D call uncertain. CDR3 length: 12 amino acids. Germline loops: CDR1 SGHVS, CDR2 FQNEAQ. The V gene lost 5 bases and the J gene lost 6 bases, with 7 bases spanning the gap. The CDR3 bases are TGTGCCAGCAGCCAACGTGCCGGGGAGCTGTTTTTT. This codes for CASSQRAGELFF. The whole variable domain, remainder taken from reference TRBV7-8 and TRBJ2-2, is GAGVSQSPRYKVAKRGQDVALRCDPISGHVSLFWYQQALGQGPEFLTYFQNEAQLDKSGLPSDRFFAERPEGSVSTLKIQRTQQEDSAVYLCASSQRAGELFFGEGSRLTVL.

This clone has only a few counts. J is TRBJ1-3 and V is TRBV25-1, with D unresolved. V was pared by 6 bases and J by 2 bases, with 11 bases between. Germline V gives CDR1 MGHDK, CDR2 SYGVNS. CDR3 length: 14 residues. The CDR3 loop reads CASRWGGAGNTIYF. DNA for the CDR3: TGTGCCAGCAGGTGGGGTGGAGCTGGAAACACCATATATTTT.

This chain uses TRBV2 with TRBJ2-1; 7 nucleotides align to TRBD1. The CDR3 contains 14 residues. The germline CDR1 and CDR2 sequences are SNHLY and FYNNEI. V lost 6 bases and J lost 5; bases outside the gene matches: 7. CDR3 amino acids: CASRDRLFHNEQFF. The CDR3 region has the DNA TGTGCCAGCAGGGACAGGTTGTTCCACAATGAGCAGTTCTTC.

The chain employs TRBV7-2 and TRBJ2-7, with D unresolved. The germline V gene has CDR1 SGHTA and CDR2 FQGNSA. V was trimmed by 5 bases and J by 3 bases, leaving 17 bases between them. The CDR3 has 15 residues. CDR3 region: CASSLGQGQVYEQYF. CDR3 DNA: TGTGCCAGCAGCCTCGGGCAAGGGCAAGTCTACGAGCAGTACTTC.

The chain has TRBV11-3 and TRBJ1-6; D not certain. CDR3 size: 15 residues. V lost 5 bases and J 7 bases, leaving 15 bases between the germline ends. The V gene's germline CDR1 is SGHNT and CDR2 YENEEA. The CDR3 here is CASSKQGYGNSPLHF. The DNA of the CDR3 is TGTGCCAGCAGCAAACAAGGGTATGGCAATTCACCCCTCCACTTT. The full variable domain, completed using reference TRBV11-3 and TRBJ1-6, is EAGVVQSPRYKIIEKKQPVAFWCNPISGHNTLYWYLQNLGQGPELLIRYENEEAVDDSQLPKDRFSAERLKGVDSTLKIQPAELGDSAVYLCASSKQGYGNSPLHFGNGTRLTVT.

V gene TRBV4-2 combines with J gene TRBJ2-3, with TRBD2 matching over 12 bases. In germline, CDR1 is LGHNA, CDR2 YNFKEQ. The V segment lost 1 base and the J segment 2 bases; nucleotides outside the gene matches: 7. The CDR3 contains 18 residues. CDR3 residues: CASSQVILAGGFTDTQYF. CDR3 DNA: TGTGCCAGCAGCCAAGTCATCCTAGCGGGGGGGTTCACAGATACGCAGTATTTT.

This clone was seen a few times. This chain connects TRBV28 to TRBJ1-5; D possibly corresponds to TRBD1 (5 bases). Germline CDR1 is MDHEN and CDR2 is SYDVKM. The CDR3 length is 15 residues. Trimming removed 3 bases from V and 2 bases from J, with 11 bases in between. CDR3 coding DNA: TGTGCCAGCAGTTTCCCGACAGAGGGCAATCAGCCCCAGCATTTT. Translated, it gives CASSFPTEGNQPQHF.

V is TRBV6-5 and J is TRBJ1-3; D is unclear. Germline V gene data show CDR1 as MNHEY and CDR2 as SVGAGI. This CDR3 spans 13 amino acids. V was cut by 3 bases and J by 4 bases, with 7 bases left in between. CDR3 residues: CASSYKVGNTIYF. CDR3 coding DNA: TGTGCCAGCAGTTATAAGGTCGGAAACACCATATATTTT.

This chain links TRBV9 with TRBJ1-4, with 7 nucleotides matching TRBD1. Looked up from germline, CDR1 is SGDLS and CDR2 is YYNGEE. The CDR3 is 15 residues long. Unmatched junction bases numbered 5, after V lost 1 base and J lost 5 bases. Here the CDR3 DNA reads TGTGCCAGCAGCGTAATGACAGGGTTAAATGAAAAACTGTTTTTT. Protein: CASSVMTGLNEKLFF.

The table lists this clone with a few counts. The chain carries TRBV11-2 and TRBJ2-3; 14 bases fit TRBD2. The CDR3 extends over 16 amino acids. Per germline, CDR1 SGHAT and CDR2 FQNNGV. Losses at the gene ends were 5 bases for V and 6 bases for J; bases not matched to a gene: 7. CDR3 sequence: CASSPRLAGGLDTQYF. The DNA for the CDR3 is TGTGCCAGCAGCCCTCGACTAGCGGGGGGGCTGGATACGCAGTATTTT.

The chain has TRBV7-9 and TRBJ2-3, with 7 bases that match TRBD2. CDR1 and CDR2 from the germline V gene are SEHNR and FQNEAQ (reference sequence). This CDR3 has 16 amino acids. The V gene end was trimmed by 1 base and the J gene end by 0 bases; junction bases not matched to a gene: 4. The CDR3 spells CASSLDGGTSTDTQYF. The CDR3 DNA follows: TGTGCCAGCAGCTTAGACGGGGGGACTAGCACAGATACGCAGTATTTT.

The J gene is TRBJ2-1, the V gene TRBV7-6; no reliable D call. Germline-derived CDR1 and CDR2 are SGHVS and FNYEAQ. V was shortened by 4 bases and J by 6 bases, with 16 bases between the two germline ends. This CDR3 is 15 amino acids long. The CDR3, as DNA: TGTGCCAGCAGCTCCGTCCCCCTATTCGCCAATGAGCAGTTCTTC. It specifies CASSSVPLFANEQFF.

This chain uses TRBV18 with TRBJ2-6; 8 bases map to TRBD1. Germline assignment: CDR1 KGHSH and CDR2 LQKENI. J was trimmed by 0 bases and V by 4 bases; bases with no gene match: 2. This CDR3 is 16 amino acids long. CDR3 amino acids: CASSRDRGSGANVLTF. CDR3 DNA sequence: TGTGCCAGCTCACGCGACAGGGGCTCTGGGGCCAACGTCCTGACTTTC.

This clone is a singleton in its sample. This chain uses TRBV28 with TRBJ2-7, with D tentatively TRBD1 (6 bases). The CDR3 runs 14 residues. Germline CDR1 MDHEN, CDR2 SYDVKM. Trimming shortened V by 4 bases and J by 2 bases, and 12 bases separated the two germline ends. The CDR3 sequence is CASSYPGQAYEQYF. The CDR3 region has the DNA TGTGCCAGCAGTTACCCGGGACAAGCCTACGAGCAGTACTTC.

This CDR3 reads CSVAAGASNGEQYF. CDR3 coding DNA: TGCAGCGTTGCGGCGGGGGCCTCGAATGGGGAGCAGTACTTC. V usage is TRBV29-1 and J usage is TRBJ2-7; D possibly corresponds to TRBD2 (7 bases). The CDR3 loop spans 14 amino acids. The V gene's germline CDR1 is SQVTM and CDR2 ANQGSEA. V lost 4 bases and J 7 bases, leaving 20 bases between the germline ends.

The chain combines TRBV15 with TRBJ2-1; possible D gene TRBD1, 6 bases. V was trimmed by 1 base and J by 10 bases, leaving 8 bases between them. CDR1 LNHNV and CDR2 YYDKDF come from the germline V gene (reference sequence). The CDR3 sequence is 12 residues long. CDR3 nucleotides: TGTGCCACCAGCAGAGTCGGGACAGAGCAGTTCTTC. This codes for CATSRVGTEQFF.

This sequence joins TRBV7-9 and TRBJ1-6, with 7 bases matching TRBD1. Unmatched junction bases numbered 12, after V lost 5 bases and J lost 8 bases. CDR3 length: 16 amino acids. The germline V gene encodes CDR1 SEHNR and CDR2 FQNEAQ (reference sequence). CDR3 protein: CASSPSGRQGDSPLHF. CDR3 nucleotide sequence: TGTGCCAGCAGCCCCTCCGGGAGGCAGGGGGATTCACCCCTCCACTTT.

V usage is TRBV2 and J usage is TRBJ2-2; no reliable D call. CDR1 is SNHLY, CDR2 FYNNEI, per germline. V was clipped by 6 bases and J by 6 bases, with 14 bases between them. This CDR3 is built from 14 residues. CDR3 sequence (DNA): TGTGCCAGCAGGGCCGGGTCTCAGGCCGGGGAGCTGTTTTTT. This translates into CASRAGSQAGELFF.

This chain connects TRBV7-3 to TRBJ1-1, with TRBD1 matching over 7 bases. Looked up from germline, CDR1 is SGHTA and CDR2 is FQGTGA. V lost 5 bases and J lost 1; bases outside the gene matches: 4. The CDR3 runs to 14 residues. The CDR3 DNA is TGTGCCAGCAGCCCGACAGGGACGAACACTGAAGCTTTCTTT. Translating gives CASSPTGTNTEAFF.

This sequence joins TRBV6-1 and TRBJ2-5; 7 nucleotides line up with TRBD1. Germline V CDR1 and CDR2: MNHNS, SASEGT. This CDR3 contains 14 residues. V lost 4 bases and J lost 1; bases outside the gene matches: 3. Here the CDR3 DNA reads TGTGCCAGCAGTGCCAGGACAGGCCAAGAGACCCAGTACTTC. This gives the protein CASSARTGQETQYF.